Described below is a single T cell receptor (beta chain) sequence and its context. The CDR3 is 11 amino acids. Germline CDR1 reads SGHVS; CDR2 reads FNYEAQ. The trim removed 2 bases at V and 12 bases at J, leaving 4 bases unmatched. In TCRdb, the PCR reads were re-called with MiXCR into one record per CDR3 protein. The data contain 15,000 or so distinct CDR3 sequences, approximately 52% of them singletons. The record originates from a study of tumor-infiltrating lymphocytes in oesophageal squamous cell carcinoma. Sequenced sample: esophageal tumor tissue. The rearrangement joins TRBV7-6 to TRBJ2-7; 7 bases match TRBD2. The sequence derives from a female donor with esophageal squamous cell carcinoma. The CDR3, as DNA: TGTGCCAGCAGCTTATCAGGGAGGGGGTACTTC. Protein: CASSLSGRGYF.